The present T cell receptor (beta chain) was sequenced within a study of PD-1 blockade in classical Hodgkin lymphoma. Overall study results and limits: Nivolumab initiation under 1 year post-ASCT meant exclusion. A significant rise in TCR diversity by C4D1 was seen for CD4+ but not CD8+ cells. Complete responders entered with baseline diversity on par with newly diagnosed patients, the results showed. Reported baseline diversity: healthy donors highest, relapsed/refractory patients lowest.

Assay: immunoSEQ multiplex PCR; the TCRdb copy retains only in-frame clones and omits some. The table shows some 100,000 clones, with 85% to 95% occurring only once. Time point: cycle 4 day 1 (C4D1), after five to seven weeks of nivolumab. After autologous stem cell transplantation all patients relapsed, and prior brentuximab vedotin exposure differed between cohorts. This clone appeared a single time. Its target is unknown. The sample consisted of peripheral blood mononuclear cells (PBMCs), taken before the fourth cycle of nivolumab. This sequence was found in a human donor with classical Hodgkin lymphoma.

The DNA of the CDR3 is TGTGCCAGCAGCGTAGCGAGCGGGACAGGGGAGGTGTATGGCTACACCTTC. Protein sequence: CASSVASGTGEVYGYTF. V gene TRBV9 combines with J gene TRBJ1-2, with 10 bases fitting TRBD1. Germline V gives CDR1 SGDLS, CDR2 YYNGEE. The J segment lost 5 bases and the V segment lost 0 bases, leaving 10 bases of the junction unmatched. CDR3 length equals 17 residues. Filled out from reference TRBV9 and TRBJ1-2, the complete variable domain reads DSGVTQTPKHLITATGQRVTLRCSPRSGDLSVYWYQQSLDQGLQFLIQYYNGEERAKGNILERFSAQQFPDLHSELNLSSLELGDSALYFCASSVASGTGEVYGYTFGSGTRLTVV.